This is a list of T cell receptor beta chains from one sample in a study of blood T cell repertoires in COVID-19. The data were produced by immunoSEQ multiplex PCR, yet TCRdb's version contains in-frame clones alone and is incomplete. The repertoire holds 450,000 or so clones, with approximately 90% as singletons. Sequencing used peripheral blood. These receptors were collected from a woman between 40 and 55 years old with COVID-19, enrolled during active disease. The CDR3 runs from the conserved cysteine through the conserved F or W. Each record gives: V gene, J gene, clone size, D gene, CDR3 DNA, CDR3 protein. The D gene is left open where the match is weak. Some rows have no size entry. The others give once, few or many, or a class for an expanded clone.

>TRBV27|TRBJ2-1|once|NA
TGTGCCAGCAGCAGAGGGTTCGAGCAGTTCTTC
CASSRGFEQFF
>TRBV2|TRBJ2-1|NA|TRBD2
TGTGCCAGCAGTGAAGCAGACGGGCTAGCGGGGGTAAATGAGCAGTTCTTC
CASSEADGLAGVNEQFF
>TRBV9|TRBJ1-1|NA|NA
TGTGCCAGCAGCTCACGACCGGGGAACACTGAAGCTTTCTTT
CASSSRPGNTEAFF
>TRBV10-3|TRBJ1-1|NA|NA
TGTGCCATCAGTGAACTAGGAAGGACCACTGAAGCTTTCTTT
CAISELGRTTEAFF
>TRBV5-1|TRBJ2-3|once|TRBD2
TGCGCCAGCAGCTTGGCCGGGCTAGCGGGAGGCACAGATACGCAGTATTTT
CASSLAGLAGGTDTQYF
>TRBV28|TRBJ1-3|NA|NA
TGTGCCAGCAGTTTCGCTGGAAACACCATATATTTT
CASSFAGNTIYF
>TRBV19|TRBJ2-2|once|NA
TGTGCCAGTAGTATAAGGAGTACGTCGAACACCGGGGAGCTGTTTTTT
CASSIRSTSNTGELFF
>TRBV6-5|TRBJ1-5|NA|TRBD1
TGTGCCAGCAGTTTCGGACAGGGGTACAATCAGCCCCAGCATTTT
CASSFGQGYNQPQHF
>TRBV24-1|TRBJ2-2|NA|NA
TGTGCCACCAGTGAGAGTGGCGGGGAGCTGTTTTTT
CATSESGGELFF
>TRBV6-5|TRBJ1-6|NA|NA
TGTGCCAGCAGGCTCCCGGGTCCCGGTTCACCCCTCCACTTT
CASRLPGPGSPLHF
>TRBV10-3|TRBJ2-3|NA|NA
TGTGCCATCAGTGAGTCTGCGCCAGATACGCAGTATTTT
CAISESAPDTQYF
>TRBV6-4|TRBJ1-6|NA|NA
TGTGCCAGCAGTGAAGGGGACACGCCAGATTCACCCCTCCACTTT
CASSEGDTPDSPLHF
>TRBV27|TRBJ2-3|NA|TRBD2
TGTGCCAGCAGTTTAGCGGGAGACCGACCGGATACGCAGTATTTT
CASSLAGDRPDTQYF
>TRBV18|TRBJ2-5|NA|NA
TGTGCCAGCTCACCACCATCGGAGACCCAGTACTTC
CASSPPSETQYF
>TRBV6-5|TRBJ1-4|NA|TRBD1
TGTGCCAGCAGTACGGGGACAGGAGGCGAAAAACTGTTTTTT
CASSTGTGGEKLFF
>TRBV9|TRBJ1-6|NA|NA
TGTGCCAGCAGCGTATCCCCGAGCTCCTATAATTCACCCCTCCACTTT
CASSVSPSSYNSPLHF
>TRBV7-2|TRBJ2-1|NA|TRBD2
TGTGCCAGCAGCTCACCAACTAGCGGGGGGGCCGAGACCTACAATGAGCAGTTCTTC
CASSSPTSGGAETYNEQFF
>TRBV6-1|TRBJ1-6|NA|NA
TGTGCCAGCAGTGAATTGGCTAGGGGGAATTCACCCCTCCACTTT
CASSELARGNSPLHF
>TRBV29-1|TRBJ2-5|NA|NA
TGCAGCGTTGTGCCCAGGGGGAGGGAGACCCAGTACTTC
CSVVPRGRETQYF
>TRBV19|TRBJ2-1|NA|NA
TGTGCCAGTAGCCAGGGACTCCACGCCCTCAATGAGCAGTTCTTC
CASSQGLHALNEQFF
>TRBV27|TRBJ2-7|NA|TRBD2
TGTGCCAGCAGTTTAGGGACTAGCCTTTCCGTCGAGCAGTACTTC
CASSLGTSLSVEQYF
>TRBV2|TRBJ1-4|few|NA
TGTGCCAGCAGTGAACAGATTAATGAAAAACTGTTTTTT
CASSEQINEKLFF
>TRBV5-4|TRBJ2-5|NA|TRBD1
TGTGCCAGCAGCTTGCTCGCTGAGACAGGGCGTAAGACCCAGTACTTC
CASSLLAETGRKTQYF
>TRBV6-2/TRBV6-3|TRBJ1-2|NA|NA
TGTGCCAGCAGTTACCTGGGGGGGACCAATGGCTACACCTTC
CASSYLGGTNGYTF
>TRBV28|TRBJ1-2|once|TRBD1
TGTGGGGCAGGGGGCACTAACTATGGCTACACCTTC
CGAGGTNYGYTF
>TRBV10-3|TRBJ1-1|NA|NA
TGTGCCATCAGTGATCTTTCCCTCCAGGGGAACACTGAAGCTTTCTTT
CAISDLSLQGNTEAFF
>TRBV6-1|TRBJ1-4|NA|NA
TGTGCCAGCAGTGAAGCACTCGGACTTGGGAGTGAAAAACTGTTTTTT
CASSEALGLGSEKLFF
>TRBV6-1|TRBJ2-7|NA|NA
TGTGCCAGCATTCAGGACAAGGATTTGCCCTACGAGCAGTACTTC
CASIQDKDLPYEQYF
>TRBV6-5|TRBJ2-5|NA|TRBD1
TGTGCCAGCAGTTACAGCCAGGGGGCGGGAGAGACCCAGTACTTC
CASSYSQGAGETQYF
>TRBV7-9|TRBJ2-7|NA|NA
TGTGCCAGCAGCTGGGGGCCTCTTGAGCAGTACTTC
CASSWGPLEQYF
>TRBV7-6|TRBJ2-2|few|NA
TGTGCCAGCAGCTTAGTCGCCGGAGGAGGGGTGGGCGGGGAGCTGTTTTTT
CASSLVAGGGVGGELFF
>TRBV10-2|TRBJ2-1|NA|TRBD2
TGCGCCAGCAGTGCGACTAGCGGGTTTAGGCAGTTCTTC
CASSATSGFRQFF
>TRBV6-2/TRBV6-3|TRBJ2-1|NA|NA
TGTGCCAGCAGTTACTCCGGGGGGCCCAATGAGCAGTTCTTC
CASSYSGGPNEQFF
>TRBV7-9|TRBJ1-6|NA|NA
TGTGCCAGCAGCTTTTTAAATTCACCCCTCCACTTT
CASSFLNSPLHF
>TRBV6-2/TRBV6-3|TRBJ2-1|NA|TRBD1
TGTGCCAGCAGTTGGACAGGGTCCTACAATGAGCAGTTCTTC
CASSWTGSYNEQFF
>TRBV3-1/TRBV3-2|TRBJ2-7|NA|NA
TGTGCCAGCAGTAGAGGACAGAGCTCCTACGAGCAGTACTTC
CASSRGQSSYEQYF
>TRBV7-2|TRBJ1-1|NA|TRBD1
TGTGCCAGCAGCCTGACAGGGGGTAAAGAAGCTTTCTTT
CASSLTGGKEAFF
>TRBV7-2|TRBJ2-3|few|TRBD1
TGTGCCAGCAGCCGCCCGGGGAGGGACAGGGGAACGCAGTATTTT
CASSRPGRDRGTQYF
>TRBV27|TRBJ1-5|NA|NA
TGTGCCAGCAGTCAGAGGGTTAGCAGTCAGCCCCAGCATTTT
CASSQRVSSQPQHF
>TRBV23-1|TRBJ1-1|NA|NA
TGCGCCAGCAGTCAATGTGTAGCCATGAACACTGAAGCTTTCTTT
CASSQCVAMNTEAFF
>TRBV9|TRBJ1-1|once|NA
TGTGCCAGCAGCGTAGTACCCCTACGGCAGGGGACTGAAGCTTTCTTT
CASSVVPLRQGTEAFF
>TRBV28|TRBJ2-7|few|TRBD2
TGTGCCAGCCGTAGCGGGGGGGAATACGAGCAGTACTTC
CASRSGGEYEQYF
>TRBV10-3|TRBJ1-6|NA|NA
TGTGCCATCAGTGGTCTCGGGGTTGCTAATTCACCCCTCCACTTT
CAISGLGVANSPLHF
>TRBV19|TRBJ1-1|NA|NA
TGTGCCAGTAGTCAGTCCAGGGGCCGTTGGACTGAAGCTTTCTTT
CASSQSRGRWTEAFF
>TRBV4-2|TRBJ1-5|NA|TRBD1
TGTGCCAGCAGCCAAGGGACAGGGGGCAATCAGCCCCAGCATTTT
CASSQGTGGNQPQHF
>TRBV4-2|TRBJ2-1|once|TRBD1
TGTGCCAGCAGCCAAGATACCCAGGGGGCGTATGATCCTTACAATGAGCAGTTCTTC
CASSQDTQGAYDPYNEQFF
>TRBV18|TRBJ1-4|NA|TRBD1
TGTGCCAGCTCACCACGTTCACAGGGGGATGAAAAACTGTTTTTT
CASSPRSQGDEKLFF
>TRBV18|TRBJ1-5|once|TRBD1
TGTGCCAGCTCACCAACAGGGGATCAGCCCCAGCATTTT
CASSPTGDQPQHF
>TRBV30|TRBJ1-5|NA|NA
TGTGCCTGGAGTGTACGCCAGAGGCAGGGAGATCGGGGGATGGTTTTAAATCAGCCCCAGCATTTT
CAWSVRQRQGDRGMVLNQPQHF
>TRBV28|TRBJ2-7|NA|TRBD1
TGTGCCAGCAGAAATTCCGGGACAGTTGCCTACGAGCAGTACTTC
CASRNSGTVAYEQYF
>TRBV28|TRBJ1-5|NA|TRBD1
TGTGCCAGCAGTTTTCACCGAGGGGGCGGCAATCAGCCCCAGCATTTT
CASSFHRGGGNQPQHF
>TRBV19|TRBJ2-7|NA|TRBD1
TGTGCCAGCAGAGAGGCCGGGACAGGGGCCTACGAGCAGTACTTC
CASREAGTGAYEQYF
>TRBV24-1|TRBJ2-3|once|TRBD1
TGTGCCACCAGTGACGCCCCGGGACAGGGGAGCACAGATACGCAGTATTTT
CATSDAPGQGSTDTQYF
>TRBV3-1/TRBV3-2|TRBJ2-1|NA|TRBD2
TGTGCCAGCAGCCAGAGCCACCAGGCGGGACTAGCACGGCGATACAATGAGCAGTTCTTC
CASSQSHQAGLARRYNEQFF
>TRBV6-5|TRBJ1-6|once|TRBD1
TGTGCCACCCGAGGGCAGGGGGCCTATTCACCCCTCCACTTT
CATRGQGAYSPLHF
>TRBV24-1|TRBJ1-1|NA|NA
TGTGCCACCAGTGATCATCGGGGAACTGAAGCTTTCTTT
CATSDHRGTEAFF
>TRBV30|TRBJ2-7|NA|TRBD1
TGTGCCTGGAGTGTAGGGGGCTTGTACGAGCAGTACTTC
CAWSVGGLYEQYF
>TRBV12-3/TRBV12-4|TRBJ1-1|NA|TRBD1
TGTGCCAGCAGTCGTGGGACAGGGCTGGAAGCTTTCTTT
CASSRGTGLEAFF
>TRBV5-1|TRBJ2-2|few|NA
TGCGCCAGCAGCTTGGCCTTCCGGGACACCGGGGAGCTGTTTTTT
CASSLAFRDTGELFF
>TRBV11-3|TRBJ2-1|NA|NA
TGTGCCAGCAGCTTAGGTCTAGGTAATGAGCAGTTCTTC
CASSLGLGNEQFF